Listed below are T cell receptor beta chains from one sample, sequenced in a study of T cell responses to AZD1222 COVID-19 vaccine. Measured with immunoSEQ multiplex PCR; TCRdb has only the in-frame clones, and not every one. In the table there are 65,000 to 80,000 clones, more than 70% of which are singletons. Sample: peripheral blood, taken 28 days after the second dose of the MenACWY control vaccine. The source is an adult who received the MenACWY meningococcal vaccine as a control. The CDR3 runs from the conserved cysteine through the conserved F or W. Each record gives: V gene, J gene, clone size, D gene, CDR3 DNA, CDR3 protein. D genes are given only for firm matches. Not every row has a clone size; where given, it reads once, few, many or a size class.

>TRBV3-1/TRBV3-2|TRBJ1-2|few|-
TGTGCCAGCAGCCAGCCTGCCCCGGAGGGGCCCCCCTATGGCTACACCTTC
CASSQPAPEGPPYGYTF
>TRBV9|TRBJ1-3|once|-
TGTGCCAGCAGCGTAACTGGAAACACCATATATTTT
CASSVTGNTIYF
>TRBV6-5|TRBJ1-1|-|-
TGTGCCAGCACCTCAGGGGTGGGAACTGAAGCTTTCTTT
CASTSGVGTEAFF
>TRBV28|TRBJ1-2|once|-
TGTGCCAGCAGTTTATCGGGGTATGGCTACACCTTC
CASSLSGYGYTF
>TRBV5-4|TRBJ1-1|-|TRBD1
TGTGCCAGCAGCTTTCTCACCGGGACAGGGGGTGAAGCTTTCTTT
CASSFLTGTGGEAFF
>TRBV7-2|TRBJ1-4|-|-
TGTGCCAGCAGCCTAGGGACCGTTCTTAATGAAAAACTGTTTTTT
CASSLGTVLNEKLFF
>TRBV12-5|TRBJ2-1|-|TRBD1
TGTGCTAGTGGTTTGGTGGGGACAGGGGTCAATGAGCAGTTCTTC
CASGLVGTGVNEQFF
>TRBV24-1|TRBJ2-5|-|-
TGTGCCACCAGTGAACCGGTTGTAGGAGAGACCCAGTACTTC
CATSEPVVGETQYF
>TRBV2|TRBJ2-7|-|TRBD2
TGTGCCAGCAGTGGACTAGCGGGAGCGATCCACGAGCAGTACTTC
CASSGLAGAIHEQYF
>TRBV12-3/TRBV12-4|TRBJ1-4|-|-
TGTGCCAGCAGCCGGGGGGCTGGCGAAAAACTGTTTTTT
CASSRGAGEKLFF
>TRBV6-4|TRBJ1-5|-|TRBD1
TGTGCCCGCTCGTTTCAGGGGGGGGATCAGCCCCAGCATTTT
CARSFQGGDQPQHF
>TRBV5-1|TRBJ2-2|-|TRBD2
TGCGCCAGCAGCACTCTAGCGGGGGCGACGACCGGGGAGCTGTTTTTT
CASSTLAGATTGELFF
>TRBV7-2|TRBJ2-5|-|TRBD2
TGTGCCAGCAGCACGCGGACTAGCGGGGGCCAAGAGACCCAGTACTTC
CASSTRTSGGQETQYF
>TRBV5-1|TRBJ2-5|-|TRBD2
TGCGCCAGCAGCTTGGACGCGGGAGGAAAAGAGACCCAGTACTTC
CASSLDAGGKETQYF
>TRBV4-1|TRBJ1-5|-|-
TGCGCCAGCAGCCAAGGTCGTGGGAGCAATCAGCCCCAGCATTTT
CASSQGRGSNQPQHF
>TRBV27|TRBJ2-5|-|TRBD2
TGTGCCAGCAGTTTAAGGCCCCCAGGGCTAGCGGGAGAGACCCAGTACTTC
CASSLRPPGLAGETQYF
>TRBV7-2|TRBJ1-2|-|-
TGTGCCAGCAGCTTAAACATGGGAGGGGGCTATGGCTACACCTTC
CASSLNMGGGYGYTF
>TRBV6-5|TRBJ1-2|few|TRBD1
TGTGCCAGCAGGGCATGGACAGGGAGCTATGGCTACACCTTC
CASRAWTGSYGYTF
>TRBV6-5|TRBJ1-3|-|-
TGTGCCAGCAGTTACACTTCGGCGGCTGGAAACACCATATATTTT
CASSYTSAAGNTIYF
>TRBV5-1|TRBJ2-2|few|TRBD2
TGCGCCAGCAACCATAGACTAGCGGCAAACACCGGGGAGCTGTTTTTT
CASNHRLAANTGELFF
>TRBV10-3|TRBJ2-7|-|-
TGTGCCATCAGTGGGTCGACGTACGAGCAGTACTTC
CAISGSTYEQYF
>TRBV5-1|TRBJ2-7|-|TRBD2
TGCGCCAGCAGCTGGGGACTAGCGGGGGTTGAGCAGTACTTC
CASSWGLAGVEQYF
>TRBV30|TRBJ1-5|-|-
TGTGCCTGGAGTGTACCTGGGGTAAGTCCCCAGCATTTT
CAWSVPGVSPQHF
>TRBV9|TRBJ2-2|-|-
TGTGCCAGCAAGGAGGGACCGAACACCGGGGAGCTGTTTTTT
CASKEGPNTGELFF
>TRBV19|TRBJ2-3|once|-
TGTGCCAGTAGTCCTCGACAGACCACAGATACGCAGTATTTT
CASSPRQTTDTQYF
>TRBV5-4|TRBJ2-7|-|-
TGTGCCAGCAGCCAGAACCTTAATACAGGGCGAGAGCAGTACTTC
CASSQNLNTGREQYF
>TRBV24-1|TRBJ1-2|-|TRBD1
TGTGCCACCAGTGGTGGCAGGGGGGCGTTGAGCGGCTACACCTTC
CATSGGRGALSGYTF
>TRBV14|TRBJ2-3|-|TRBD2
TGTGCCAGCAGCCCGGGACTAGCGGGTCGGATGGATACGCAGTATTTT
CASSPGLAGRMDTQYF
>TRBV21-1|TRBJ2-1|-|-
TGTGCCAGCAGCAAGGCTCACTTGGACAGGGGAAATGAGCAGTTCTTC
CASSKAHLDRGNEQFF
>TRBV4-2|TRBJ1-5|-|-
TGTGCCAGCAGCCAGGGGGACGGACGGGCCGGGCCCCAGCATTTT
CASSQGDGRAGPQHF
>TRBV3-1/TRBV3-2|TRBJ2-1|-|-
TGTGCCAGCAGCCAACAGGCGGGGAATGAGCAGTTCTTC
CASSQQAGNEQFF
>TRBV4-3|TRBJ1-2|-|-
TGCGCCAGCAGCCAGGACAGAGACTATGGCTACACCTTC
CASSQDRDYGYTF
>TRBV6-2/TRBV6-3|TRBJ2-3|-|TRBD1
TGTGCCAGCAGTTACGAACAGGGGGCCACAGATACGCAGTATTTT
CASSYEQGATDTQYF
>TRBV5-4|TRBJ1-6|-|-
TGTGCCAGCAGCTTGGAGGGAGGGAATTCACCCCTCCACTTT
CASSLEGGNSPLHF
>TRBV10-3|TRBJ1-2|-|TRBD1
TGTGCCATCAGGCAGACAGGGGGCTCGCATGGCTACACCTTC
CAIRQTGGSHGYTF
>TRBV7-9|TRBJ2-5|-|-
TGTGCCAGCAGCCCTCCCTCCGGAACGTCCCAGTACTTC
CASSPPSGTSQYF
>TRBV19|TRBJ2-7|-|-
TGTGCCAGTGCAGGGGAAAGGTCCTACGAGCAGTACTTC
CASAGERSYEQYF
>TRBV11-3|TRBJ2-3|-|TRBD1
TGTGCCAGCAGCCCCATCGGGACAGGGGGTTTTGTAGATACGCAGTATTTT
CASSPIGTGGFVDTQYF
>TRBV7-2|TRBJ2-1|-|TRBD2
TGTGCCAGCAGCTTGGAGCGGGGGGCGGGCAATGAGCAGTTCTTC
CASSLERGAGNEQFF
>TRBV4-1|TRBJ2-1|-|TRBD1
TGCGCCAGCAGCCAAGTAGTTGGGACAGGGCGATTTGGGGATGAGCAGTTCTTC
CASSQVVGTGRFGDEQFF
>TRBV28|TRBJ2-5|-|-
TGTGCCAGCAGTACGACAGGCCTGGGGGAGACCCAGTACTTC
CASSTTGLGETQYF
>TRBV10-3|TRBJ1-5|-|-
TGTGCCATCAGTGAGTCGATGCCCATCAATCAGCCCCAGCATTTT
CAISESMPINQPQHF
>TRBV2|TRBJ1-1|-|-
TGTGCCAGCAGTCAGGGCATGAACACTGAAGCTTTCTTT
CASSQGMNTEAFF
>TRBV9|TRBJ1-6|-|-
TGTGCTCAACCTTGGGGGGGGAATTCACCCCTCCACTTT
CAQPWGGNSPLHF
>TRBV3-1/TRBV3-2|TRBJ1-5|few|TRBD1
TGTGCCAGCAGCCAAGATTCGGGGACAGGGCAGAGCAATCAGCCCCAGCATTTT
CASSQDSGTGQSNQPQHF
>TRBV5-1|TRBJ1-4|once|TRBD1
TGCGCCAGCAGCCAGACCGGGACAGCTAATGAAAAACTGTTTTTT
CASSQTGTANEKLFF
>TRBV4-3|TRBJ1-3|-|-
TGCGCCAGCAGCCAAAATGTGGGCCGGACGAGAAACACCATATATTTT
CASSQNVGRTRNTIYF
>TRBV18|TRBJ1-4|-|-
TGTGCCAGCTCGCCCGTGGGAGCTAATGAAAAACTGTTTTTT
CASSPVGANEKLFF
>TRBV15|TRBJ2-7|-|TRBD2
TGTGCCACCGGACTAGCGCCGACCTACGAGCAGTACTTC
CATGLAPTYEQYF
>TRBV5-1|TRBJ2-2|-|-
TGCGCCAGCACTGAAGGTGCTAGCGCGAACACCGGGGAGCTGTTTTTT
CASTEGASANTGELFF
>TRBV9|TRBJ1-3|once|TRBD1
TGTGCCAGCAGCGGAGGGACAGGAAAGGCTGGAAACACCATATATTTT
CASSGGTGKAGNTIYF
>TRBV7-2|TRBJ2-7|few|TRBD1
TGTGCCAGCAGCTTCGACAGGGGTCGCTCCTACGAGCAGTACTTC
CASSFDRGRSYEQYF
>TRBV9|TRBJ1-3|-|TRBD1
TGTGCCAGCAGCCCTCGACAGGGGGCGGGCGGAAACACCATATATTTT
CASSPRQGAGGNTIYF